This TCR beta chain was identified during a study of blood T cell repertoires in COVID-19. Across over 20 US areas, participants ranged in age from about 18 to 100 years. The trim removed 5 bases at V and 3 bases at J, leaving 7 bases unmatched. CDR1 is MRHNA and CDR2 is SNTAGT in the germline V gene. The CDR3 runs 16 residues. Generated by immunoSEQ multiplex PCR, the TCRdb table keeps only in-frame clones and is missing some. The sample carries a few hundred thousand clones, more than 75% recorded once. The chain uses TRBV6-4 and TRBJ2-1; 10 positions agree with TRBD2. The sample comprised PBMCs or T cells enriched from blood (not recorded which). This TCR derives from a woman aged 55-69 years in a cohort exposed to, infected with or recovered from COVID-19 (not recorded which). CDR3 nucleotides: TGTGCCAGCAGTTTGGGAGCGGGAGGGTTCTACAATGAGCAGTTCTTC. As protein: CASSLGAGGFYNEQFF.